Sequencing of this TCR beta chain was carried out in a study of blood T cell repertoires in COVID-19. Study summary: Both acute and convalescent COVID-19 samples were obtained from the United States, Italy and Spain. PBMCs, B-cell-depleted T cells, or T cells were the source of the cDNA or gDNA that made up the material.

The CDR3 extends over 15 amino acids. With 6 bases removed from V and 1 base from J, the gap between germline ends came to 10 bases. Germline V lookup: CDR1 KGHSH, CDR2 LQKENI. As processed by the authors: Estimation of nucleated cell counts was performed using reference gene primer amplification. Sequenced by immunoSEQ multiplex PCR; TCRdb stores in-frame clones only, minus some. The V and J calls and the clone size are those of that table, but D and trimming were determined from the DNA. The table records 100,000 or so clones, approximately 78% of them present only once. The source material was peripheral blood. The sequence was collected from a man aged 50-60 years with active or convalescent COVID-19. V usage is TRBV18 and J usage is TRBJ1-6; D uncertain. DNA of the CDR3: TGTGCCAGCTCCCGGGAGAGGTCCTATAATTCACCCCTCCACTTT. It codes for CASSRERSYNSPLHF.